The source of this TCR beta chain is a study of blood T cell repertoires in COVID-19. The CDR3 length is 16 residues. V shed 5 bases, J shed 3 bases, and the junction held 10 bases outside the gene matches. Germline V gene lookup returns CDR1 MNHEY and CDR2 SVGEGT. Some clones are missing from TCRdb's copy, which holds only in-frame ones; the method was immunoSEQ multiplex PCR. The top ten clones hold roughly 2.5% of a sample with 200,000 to 250,000 clones, about 85% of them seen once. The chain couples TRBV6-2 or TRBV6-3 to TRBJ2-7; 10 nucleotides align to TRBD1. This clonotype originated in a woman in her 30s who had recovered from COVID-19. Material for sequencing was PBMCs or T cells enriched from blood (not recorded which). The CDR3 protein is CASSRRVTGGGYEQYF. CDR3 DNA sequence: TGTGCCAGCAGTCGAAGGGTGACAGGGGGCGGCTACGAGCAGTACTTC.